One and the same sample provided the 29 T cell receptor beta chains below, sequenced in a study of patients and donors after allogeneic stem cell transplantation. TCRdb processed the RT-PCR reads anew with MiXCR; each CDR3 protein has one entry. This table has about 410,000 distinct CDR3 sequences, 16% appearing once. The sequencing input was blood, either unsorted or a sorted T cell fraction (not recorded which). All receptors come from a human donor who was either an allogeneic HSCT recipient or a stem cell or donor lymphocyte infusion donor (not recorded which). It is not recorded whose cells these are; they may come from a transplant donor.

This chain joins TRBV5-1 and TRBJ2-5; 8 nucleotides match TRBD2. The ends lost 2 bases at V and 4 bases at J; junction bases unmatched: 10. This CDR3 is built from 16 residues. CDR1 SGHRS and CDR2 YFSETQ come from the germline V gene. The CDR3 protein is CASSFSGLVAGETQYF. The CDR3, as DNA: TGCGCCAGCAGCTTTTCGGGACTAGTCGCGGGAGAGACCCAGTACTTC.

The chain combines TRBV12-3 or TRBV12-4 with TRBJ1-2; weak D call: TRBD1 (5 bases). The CDR3 loop spans 15 amino acids. The V end lost 1 base, the J end lost 7 bases, and 16 bases lay between the germline ends. CDR3 sequence (DNA): TGTGCCAGCAGTTTAGGAGGTGCAGGGAGGTCTGGCTACACCTTC. This sequence encodes CASSLGGAGRSGYTF.

Only a few counts were recorded for this clonotype. This chain uses TRBV11-3 with TRBJ2-1; D uncertain. Germline CDR1 is SGHNT and CDR2 is YENEEA. This CDR3 contains 14 residues. Trimming took off 3 bases at V and 2 bases at J, with 8 bases between the two ends. The CDR3 DNA is TGTGCCAGCAGCTTTGACGGCACCTACAATGAGCAGTTCTTC. This encodes CASSFDGTYNEQFF. Together with reference TRBV11-3 and TRBJ2-1, the CDR3 gives the full variable domain: EAGVVQSPRYKIIEKKQPVAFWCNPISGHNTLYWYLQNLGQGPELLIRYENEEAVDDSQLPKDRFSAERLKGVDSTLKIQPAELGDSAVYLCASSFDGTYNEQFFGPGTRLTVL.

This clonotype was observed a few times. The CDR3 region has the DNA TGTGCCAGTACCAACGGAAGGAGGTCCCATGCAACTAATGAAAAACTGTTTTTT. Translated, it gives CASTNGRRSHATNEKLFF. The chain recombines TRBV19 with TRBJ1-4; no reliable D call. Trimming pared 7 bases from V and 0 bases from J, leaving 21 bases between. Germline lookup yields CDR1 LNHDA and CDR2 SQIVND (reference sequence). This CDR3 contains 18 residues.

The chain is built from TRBV20-1 and TRBJ2-1; unclear D gene. V lost 2 bases to trimming and J lost 0 bases, with 11 bases between them. The germline V gene has CDR1 DFQATT and CDR2 SNEGSKA (reference sequence). The length of the CDR3 is 15 residues. DNA for the CDR3: TGCAGTGCTAGACCGATCCCTACCTCCTACAATGAGCAGTTCTTC. Translated, it gives CSARPIPTSYNEQFF.

Many counts were recorded for this clonotype. This chain uses TRBV29-1 with TRBJ1-1; 10 bases fit TRBD1. CDR1 SQVTM and CDR2 ANQGSEA come from the germline V gene. After removal of 1 base from V and 3 bases from J, the junction contained 5 bases not matched to a gene. This CDR3 is built from 15 residues. This chain's CDR3 is CSVEVRGQGYTEAFF. CDR3 nucleotide sequence: TGCAGCGTTGAAGTTCGGGGACAGGGGTACACTGAAGCTTTCTTT. Full variable domain (outside the CDR3, taken from reference TRBV29-1 and TRBJ1-1): SAVISQKPSRDICQRGTSLTIQCQVDSQVTMMFWYRQQPGQSLTLIATANQGSEATYESGFVIDKFPISRPNLTFSTLTVSNMSPEDSSIYLCSVEVRGQGYTEAFFGQGTRLTVV.

This clonotype has only a few counts. The chain has TRBV11-1 and TRBJ1-1, with a weak D call TRBD1 (6 bases). Trimming took 1 base from V and 1 from J, leaving 13 bases between them. CDR3 size: 16 residues. Germline V CDR1 and CDR2: SGHAT, FQDESV (reference sequence). The CDR3 DNA reads as TGTGCCAGCAGCTTAGGGAGGGGGACACCGAACACTGAAGCTTTCTTT. Amino acids: CASSLGRGTPNTEAFF.

This sequence joins TRBV5-1 and TRBJ1-1; D not resolved. Trimming took off 6 bases at V and 8 bases at J, with 17 bases between the two ends. Germline V lookup: CDR1 SGHRS, CDR2 YFSETQ. The CDR3 has 13 amino acids. CDR3 sequence: CASKEARRTEAFF. CDR3 nucleotide sequence: TGCGCCAGCAAAGAGGCCCGCCGTACGGAAGCTTTCTTT.

This clonotype has only a few counts. The gene calls are TRBV9 and TRBJ2-1, with 9 bases fitting TRBD2. The CDR3 is 16 amino acids. The V gene end was trimmed by 7 bases and the J gene end by 1 base; junction bases not matched to a gene: 9. The V gene's germline CDR1 is SGDLS and CDR2 YYNGEE. The CDR3 bases are TGTGCCAGCTCGGAGCGGGAGGTTTGGTCCTACAATGAGCAGTTCTTC. This encodes CASSEREVWSYNEQFF.

The rearrangement joins TRBV30 to TRBJ1-1, with TRBD1 as a possible D gene (6 bases). Trimming took off 0 bases at V and 5 bases at J, with 13 bases between the two ends. This CDR3 comprises 14 residues. Germline V gene lookup returns CDR1 GTSNPN and CDR2 SVGIG (reference sequence). Here the CDR3 DNA reads TGTGCCTGGAGTGTACTGGGGGGGCTTACTGAAGCTTTCTTT. As protein: CAWSVLGGLTEAFF.

This clonotype was counted only a few times. This chain connects TRBV21-1 to TRBJ2-2. TRBV21-1 represents a pseudogene. This CDR3 comprises 12 residues. The CDR3 nucleotides are TGTGCCAGCAGCGGTCAGAAGGGTCAGCTGTTTTTT. It is translated as CASSGQKGQLFF.

There are a few counts of this clonotype. The chain is built from TRBV18 and TRBJ2-5; TRBD1 agrees at 8 bases. This CDR3 comprises 16 residues. The ends lost 3 bases at V and 8 bases at J; junction bases unmatched: 14. Germline CDR1 is KGHSH and CDR2 is LQKENI. CDR3 sequence: CASSPNPPTTGGTQYF. CDR3 DNA: TGTGCCAGCTCACCTAATCCACCAACTACAGGGGGAACCCAGTACTTC.

This clonotype was counted between two and nine times. The rearrangement uses TRBV6-1 and TRBJ1-2, with 7 bases matching TRBD1. V was clipped by 5 bases and J by 5 bases; unmatched bases: 11. There are 15 residues in the CDR3. The V gene's germline CDR1 is MNHNS and CDR2 SASEGT. The CDR3 spells CASSQTHGGQYGYTF. The DNA for the CDR3 is TGTGCCAGCAGTCAAACCCATGGGGGACAGTATGGCTACACCTTC.

Written as DNA, the CDR3 is TGCAGTGCTGGGACTTCCCTGAGCGCCTACAATGAGCAGTTCTTC. Protein: CSAGTSLSAYNEQFF. V usage is TRBV20-1 and J usage is TRBJ2-1, with a possible D match to TRBD2 (6 bases). Germline V lookup: CDR1 DFQATT, CDR2 SNEGSKA (reference sequence). The V gene lost 5 bases and the J gene lost 2 bases, with 16 bases spanning the gap. The CDR3 extends over 15 amino acids.

The rearrangement links TRBV5-5 to TRBJ1-5; a weak D match, TRBD1 (5 bases). The germline gives CDR1 SGHKS, CDR2 YYEKEE (reference sequence). The length of the CDR3 is 16 residues. V was clipped by 2 bases and J by 5 bases, with 17 bases between them. CDR3 residues: CASSFRGTGPYQPQHF. DNA of the CDR3: TGTGCCAGCAGCTTCCGGGGGACGGGACCCTATCAGCCCCAGCATTTT.

This clonotype was found many times. V gene TRBV5-1 combines with J gene TRBJ1-2; D may be TRBD1 (5 bases). Deletions cut 4 bases from V and 0 bases from J, with 13 bases between. Germline CDR1 is SGHRS and CDR2 is YFSETQ. The CDR3 loop spans 15 amino acids. The CDR3 loop reads CASSIKTEANYGYTF. In nucleotides, the CDR3 is TGCGCCAGCAGCATCAAGACAGAAGCTAACTATGGCTACACCTTC.

This rearrangement joins TRBV5-1 to TRBJ2-7; D tentatively reads TRBD1 or TRBD2 (5 bases each). CDR1 SGHRS and CDR2 YFSETQ come from the germline V gene. The CDR3 contains 12 residues. V was pared by 0 bases and J by 6 bases, with 7 bases between. CDR3 sequence: CASSLDGAEQYF. The CDR3 nucleotides are TGCGCCAGCAGCTTGGACGGGGCCGAGCAGTACTTC.

This clonotype has more than one count but fewer than ten. The junction departs from the called germline gene at one end, perhaps through a read error. The chain is built from TRBV7-7 and TRBJ1-5; D may be TRBD1 (6 bases). Germline assignment: CDR1 SSHAT and CDR2 FNYEAQ (reference sequence). CDR3 length: 16 amino acids. The CDR3 loop is CASRSPSGQTYQPQHF. In DNA, the CDR3 is TGTGCTAGCAGGTCTCCCTCTGGACAGACCTATCAGCCCCAGCATTTT.

The chain recombines TRBV11-2 with TRBJ2-2; 10 nucleotides agree with TRBD2. The CDR3 totals 15 residues. Germline loops: CDR1 SGHAT, CDR2 FQNNGV. With 6 bases clipped from V and 6 bases from J, the junction kept 7 bases outside the gene matches. CDR3 in amino acids: CASRPSGGVAGELFF. CDR3 nucleotides: TGTGCCAGCAGACCTAGCGGGGGAGTTGCCGGGGAGCTGTTTTTT.

The CDR3 spells CASSIPSGRAVDTQYF. Written as DNA, the CDR3 is TGTGCCAGTAGTATACCTAGCGGGAGGGCCGTAGATACGCAGTATTTT. V and J are TRBV19 and TRBJ2-3; 12 positions agree with TRBD2. V was pared by 2 bases and J by 5 bases, with 5 bases of the junction left unmatched. The germline V gene has CDR1 LNHDA and CDR2 SQIVND (reference sequence). This CDR3 has 16 amino acids.

V is TRBV6-1 and J is TRBJ1-1; D ambiguous. V was shortened by 7 bases and J by 1 base, with 13 bases between the two germline ends. The CDR3 consists of 14 residues. Looked up from germline, CDR1 is MNHNS and CDR2 is SASEGT. CDR3 region: CASTTTDGNTEAFF. The CDR3 DNA is TGTGCCAGCACCACGACGGACGGGAACACTGAAGCTTTCTTT.

Only a few counts were recorded for this clonotype. This chain links TRBV7-3 with TRBJ2-7; 8 bases are shared with TRBD1. Losses at the gene ends were 2 bases for V and 2 bases for J; bases not matched to a gene: 14. This CDR3 is 18 amino acids long. From germline, CDR1 is SGHTA and CDR2 FQGTGA. Here the CDR3 DNA reads TGTGCCAGCAGCTTAGCTGGCCAGGGGGCAGCCGGTACCTACGAGCAGTACTTC. It codes for CASSLAGQGAAGTYEQYF.

This clonotype was picked up many times. This chain links TRBV5-6 with TRBJ2-2, with no clear D. With 0 bases removed from V and 2 bases from J, the gap between germline ends came to 5 bases. Germline CDR1 is SGHDT and CDR2 is YYEEEE. This CDR3 has 14 residues. CDR3 in amino acids: CASSLAINTGELFF. The CDR3 DNA is TGTGCCAGCAGCTTGGCGATTAACACCGGGGAGCTGTTTTTT.

V usage is TRBV2 and J usage is TRBJ2-1; D is perhaps TRBD2 (6 bases). CDR1 is SNHLY and CDR2 is FYNNEI in the germline V gene. The CDR3 loop spans 13 amino acids. V dropped 7 bases and J dropped 2 bases, with 9 bases sitting between them. CDR3 amino acids: CASTTSTYNEQFF. The DNA for the CDR3 is TGTGCCAGCACCACTAGCACCTACAATGAGCAGTTCTTC.

The chain joins TRBV2 to TRBJ1-6, with a tentative D call TRBD1 (6 bases). Trimming removed 0 bases at V and 9 bases at J, with 12 bases between. Germline loops: CDR1 SNHLY, CDR2 FYNNEI. The CDR3 length is 15 residues. This chain's CDR3 is CASSEATGISSPLHF. DNA of the CDR3: TGTGCCAGCAGTGAAGCTACAGGGATTAGTTCACCCCTCCACTTT.

This clonotype appeared many times. The V call is TRBV5-1, the J call TRBJ2-5; 8 bases line up with TRBD2. Per germline, CDR1 SGHRS and CDR2 YFSETQ. The CDR3 is 15 residues long. V dropped 5 bases and J dropped 1; count of bases not matched to a gene: 7. Here the CDR3 DNA reads TGCGCCAGCAGAGCGCTAGCGGGTTTCCAAGAGACCCAGTACTTC. Its translation: CASRALAGFQETQYF.

The rearrangement joins TRBV2 to TRBJ1-2; 9 positions match TRBD1. Germline V gene data show CDR1 as SNHLY and CDR2 as FYNNEI. V dropped 6 bases and J dropped 7; count of bases not matched to a gene: 12. CDR3 size: 15 residues. The CDR3 nucleotides are TGTGCCAGCAGCGATCAACAGGGGGCTTATTTTGGCTACACCTTC. Residues: CASSDQQGAYFGYTF.

The sample holds a few counts of this clonotype. This sequence joins TRBV5-4 and TRBJ2-7; a weak D match, TRBD2 (5 bases). This CDR3 comprises 10 residues. Per germline, CDR1 SGHNT and CDR2 YYREEE (reference sequence). The germline V and J ends were trimmed by 4 bases and 12 bases, with 11 bases remaining between them. The CDR3 is CASSPGFLYF. CDR3 DNA: TGTGCCAGCAGCCCGGGATTTCTGTACTTC. Using reference TRBV5-4 and TRBJ2-7 for the parts outside the CDR3, the full variable domain is ETGVTQSPTHLIKTRGQQVTLRCSSQSGHNTVSWYQQALGQGPQFIFQYYREEENGRGNFPPRFSGLQFPNYSSELNVNALELDDSALYLCASSPGFLYFGPGTRLTVT.

This clonotype was seen more than once but under ten times. The chain employs TRBV24-1 and TRBJ1-1, with D hard to call. V was clipped by 2 bases and J by 5 bases, with 8 bases between them. Germline-derived CDR1 and CDR2 are KGHDR and SFDVKD. CDR3 size: 13 residues. CDR3 DNA sequence: TGTGCCACCAGTGATTCTTCGAGTACTGAAGCTTTCTTT. Protein product: CATSDSSSTEAFF.